Presented here are 32 T cell receptor beta chains from one specimen sequenced in a study of CD8 T cells in ankylosing spondylitis. Study outcomes and limitations: One TCR beta motif, made up of roughly 8 highly homologous variants, appeared characteristic of ankylosing spondylitis blood.

Antigen specificity for these receptors is unknown. TCRdb processed the 5' RACE reads anew with MiXCR; each CDR3 protein has one entry. The data show hundreds of thousands of distinct CDR3 sequences, with 17% seen just once and approximately 1% held by the top ten. Sequences were obtained from blood, either unsorted or a sorted T cell fraction (not recorded which). The source of these receptors is a male donor with ankylosing spondylitis.

This clonotype was seen a single time. This sequence joins TRBV5-4 and TRBJ2-5; 10 positions match TRBD1. CDR3 length: 15 residues. The germline CDR1 and CDR2 sequences are SGHNT and YYREEE (reference sequence). J gave up 4 bases and V 0 bases, and 3 bases lay outside the gene matches. The DNA of the CDR3 is TGTGCCAGCAGCTTGGGACAGGGGGCTGCAGAGACCCAGTACTTC. Protein sequence: CASSLGQGAAETQYF.

This clonotype was detected a few times. The gene calls are TRBV24-1 and TRBJ2-3; possibly TRBD1 or TRBD2 for D (5 bases each). The CDR3 loop spans 16 amino acids. Germline loops: CDR1 KGHDR, CDR2 SFDVKD. The V end was cut by 2 bases, the J end by 3 bases, with 14 bases between. This chain's CDR3 is CATSDSGTGMTDTQYF. The CDR3, as DNA: TGTGCCACCAGTGATTCCGGGACGGGGATGACAGATACGCAGTATTTT.

The V and J genes are TRBV30 and TRBJ1-1, with D possibly matching TRBD1 (5 bases). The V gene's germline CDR1 is GTSNPN and CDR2 SVGIG (reference sequence). The CDR3 covers 14 residues. The ends were cut back, 4 bases at V and 1 base at J, with 13 bases in the middle. The CDR3 DNA is TGTGCCTGGAAGGGAGGGACGGCGAACACTGAAGCTTTCTTT. This codes for CAWKGGTANTEAFF.

This clonotype has a handful of counts. V usage is TRBV7-2 and J usage is TRBJ1-4; the D is unclear. The CDR3 length is 16 residues. V was cut by 3 bases and J by 5 bases, with 16 bases left in between. Germline CDR1 is SGHTA and CDR2 is FQGNSA. The CDR3 nucleotides read TGTGCCAGCAGCTTGAAAAATTCGGCTATCAATGAAAAACTGTTTTTT. The encoded protein is CASSLKNSAINEKLFF.

The gene calls are TRBV4-3 and TRBJ1-1; no clear D. Trimming left V 4 bases short and J 0 bases short, with 12 bases between. The CDR3 has 15 amino acids. The V gene's germline CDR1 is LGHNA and CDR2 YSLEER. This chain's CDR3 is CASSPNSPMNTEAFF. As DNA, the CDR3 is TGCGCCAGCAGCCCGAACAGCCCTATGAACACTGAAGCTTTCTTT.

This clonotype turned up a few times. The genes are TRBV20-1 and TRBJ2-7, with 8 positions matching TRBD1. This CDR3 region has 13 residues. The V segment lost 3 bases and the J segment 7 bases; nucleotides outside the gene matches: 8. CDR1 and CDR2 (germline): DFQATT, SNEGSKA (reference sequence). The CDR3 sequence: CSARQTGVGEQYF. CDR3 nucleotides: TGCAGTGCTAGGCAGACAGGGGTCGGTGAGCAGTACTTC.

This clonotype was detected a few times. The chain uses TRBV30 and TRBJ2-2, with a possible D match to TRBD1 (6 bases). Deletions cut 2 bases from V and 9 bases from J, with 25 bases between. The CDR3 is made up of 17 amino acids. Germline V gene lookup returns CDR1 GTSNPN and CDR2 SVGIG (reference sequence). CDR3 protein: CAWSFTLTGIPRRELFF. As DNA, the CDR3 is TGTGCCTGGAGTTTTACATTAACAGGGATCCCTCGCCGGGAGCTGTTTTTT.

This clonotype was counted a few times. This rearrangement joins TRBV5-1 to TRBJ2-1, with TRBD1 matching over 9 bases. J was trimmed by 9 bases and V by 4 bases; bases with no gene match: 11. CDR3 length equals 15 residues. Germline-derived CDR1 and CDR2 are SGHRS and YFSETQ. The CDR3 region is CASSALTGGVAEQFF. DNA for the CDR3: TGCGCCAGCAGCGCATTGACAGGGGGGGTAGCTGAGCAGTTCTTC.

Turning to this clonotype: A read error may explain this, as a much larger clone is one base away. This chain uses TRBV12-3 or TRBV12-4 with TRBJ2-3; D is ambiguous. CDR3 length: 18 amino acids. The CDR3 protein is CASSLASYYGPSTNTQYF. In DNA form, the CDR3 reads TGTGCCAGCAGTTTAGCTTCCTATTACGGGCCCAGCACAAATACGCAGTATTTT.

This clonotype was seen more than once but under ten times. The chain employs TRBV7-2 and TRBJ2-7; 10 bases align to TRBD2. The junction had 6 bases not matched to a gene; V was cut back by 2 bases and J by 2 bases. Germline lookup yields CDR1 SGHTA and CDR2 FQGNSA. The length of the CDR3 is 16 residues. Here the CDR3 reads CASSLPGTSVTYEQYF. For the CDR3, the DNA is TGTGCCAGCAGCTTACCCGGGACTAGCGTAACCTACGAGCAGTACTTC.

This clonotype was recorded a few times. The gene calls are TRBV18 and TRBJ2-3; 7 bases are a match to TRBD2. The V gene's germline CDR1 is KGHSH and CDR2 LQKENI. The CDR3 spans 15 residues. The V and J ends lost 2 bases and 3 bases, in that order; junction bases with no gene match: 5. The CDR3 DNA sequence: TGTGCCAGCTCACCATCGCGGGGGAAGACAGATACGCAGTATTTT. It is translated as CASSPSRGKTDTQYF.

The genes are TRBV5-6 and TRBJ2-7, with 10 bases lining up with TRBD1. J gave up 2 bases and V 6 bases, and 8 bases lay outside the gene matches. The CDR3 length is 15 residues. CDR1 SGHDT and CDR2 YYEEEE come from the germline V gene. The CDR3 spells CASTRWDRGPYEQYF. The CDR3 DNA follows: TGTGCCAGCACTAGATGGGACAGGGGCCCCTACGAGCAGTACTTC.

V and J are TRBV20-1 and TRBJ2-7; TRBD2 aligns across 12 bases. There are 15 residues in the CDR3. The germline CDR1 and CDR2 sequences are DFQATT and SNEGSKA (reference sequence). Losses at the gene ends were 5 bases for V and 4 bases for J; bases not matched to a gene: 9. CDR3 sequence: CSAPRPLAGGYEQYF. CDR3 nucleotide sequence: TGCAGTGCTCCACGGCCGCTAGCGGGGGGGTACGAGCAGTACTTC.

This chain uses TRBV6-1 with TRBJ2-3; perhaps TRBD2 as D (5 bases). V lost 6 bases and J 6 bases, leaving 19 bases between the germline ends. From germline, CDR1 is MNHNS and CDR2 SASEGT. This CDR3 is built from 15 residues. CDR3 in DNA: TGTGCCAGCAGCCTGAGCGGTGTCGCGGTGGATACGCAGTATTTT. It is translated as CASSLSGVAVDTQYF.

The rearrangement uses TRBV9 and TRBJ2-3; 8 bases agree with TRBD2. The CDR3 totals 15 residues. With V trimmed by 3 bases and J by 2 bases, 5 bases remained unmatched. The germline V gene encodes CDR1 SGDLS and CDR2 YYNGEE. CDR3 nucleotides: TGTGCCAGCAGCGAGAGCGGGAGAGACACAGATACGCAGTATTTT. Translating it yields CASSESGRDTDTQYF. Supplemented by reference TRBV9 and TRBJ2-3, the full variable domain reads DSGVTQTPKHLITATGQRVTLRCSPRSGDLSVYWYQQSLDQGLQFLIQYYNGEERAKGNILERFSAQQFPDLHSELNLSSLELGDSALYFCASSESGRDTDTQYFGPGTRLTVL.

The CDR3, as DNA: TGCGCCAGCAGCTTTCAGGCTGGGGCCAACGTCCTGACTTTC. Protein product: CASSFQAGANVLTF. The chain joins TRBV5-1 to TRBJ2-6; D gene ambiguous. Germline V gene lookup returns CDR1 SGHRS and CDR2 YFSETQ. The CDR3 runs 14 residues. Trimming shortened V by 2 bases and J by 2 bases, and 5 bases separated the two germline ends.

The chain links TRBV12-3 or TRBV12-4 to TRBJ2-7; 8 bases align to TRBD1. The V gene end was trimmed by 6 bases and the J gene end by 0 bases; junction bases not matched to a gene: 4. The CDR3 sequence is 14 residues long. The DNA of the CDR3 is TGTGCCAGCAGGACCGGGACAGGCTCCTACGAGCAGTACTTC. It encodes CASRTGTGSYEQYF.

Turning to this clonotype: This sequence may be a read error, since a much larger clone differs from it by one base. The J gene is TRBJ2-7, the V gene TRBV3-1; D remains ambiguous. Per germline, CDR1 LGHDT and CDR2 YNNKEL (reference sequence). The germline V and J ends were trimmed by 1 base and 7 bases, with 8 bases remaining between them. The CDR3 length is 12 residues. CDR3 DNA: TGTGCCAGCAGCCAAGGCGGTTGGGAGCAGTACTTC. Translation gives CASSQGGWEQYF.

This clonotype turned up a few times. The genes are TRBV2 and TRBJ1-6; D gene uncertain. The CDR3 has 16 amino acids. V was clipped by 7 bases and J by 7 bases, with 20 bases between them. CDR1 and CDR2 from the germline V gene are SNHLY and FYNNEI. For the CDR3, the DNA is TGTGCCAGCACGAGAAGGGCAGTCATCTCCAATTCACCCCTCCACTTT. Its protein product is CASTRRAVISNSPLHF.

This clonotype was observed a few times. The V call is TRBV2, the J call TRBJ2-5; 7 nucleotides match TRBD1. Trimming removed 7 bases from V and 5 bases from J; junction bases left unmatched: 4. Germline loops: CDR1 SNHLY, CDR2 FYNNEI. This CDR3 region has 12 residues. The DNA for the CDR3 is TGTGCCAGCAAGGGGGCAGCTGAGACCCAGTACTTC. It is translated as CASKGAAETQYF.

This clonotype was observed a few times. The genes are TRBV29-1 and TRBJ1-1; possibly TRBD1 for D (5 bases). The ends were cut back, 7 bases at V and 6 bases at J, with 15 bases in the middle. Germline values: CDR1 SQVTM, CDR2 ANQGSEA. The CDR3 runs to 12 residues. CDR3 loop: CSGHPGDAEAFF. CDR3 in DNA: TGCAGCGGACACCCCGGGGACGCTGAAGCTTTCTTT.

In this sample, this clonotype turned up a few times. V usage is TRBV20-1 and J usage is TRBJ1-2; D may be TRBD1 (5 bases). Germline values: CDR1 DFQATT, CDR2 SNEGSKA (reference sequence). Trimming stripped 0 bases from V and 4 bases from J, with 6 bases between. The CDR3 is 12 residues long. The CDR3 DNA reads TGCAGTGCTAGAGAAGGGACCTATGGCTACACCTTC. The encoded protein is CSAREGTYGYTF.

This sequence joins TRBV7-9 and TRBJ1-2, with D perhaps TRBD1 (6 bases). Between the trimmed V and J ends, which lost 3 bases and 10 bases, there was a span of 12 bases. Germline CDR1 is SEHNR and CDR2 is FQNEAQ (reference sequence). This CDR3 spans 12 amino acids. CDR3 sequence reads: CASSFGGLDYTF. The CDR3 region has the DNA TGTGCCAGCAGCTTTGGGGGGCTGGACTACACCTTC.

This clonotype was detected a few times. The chain links TRBV20-1 to TRBJ2-7; D might be TRBD1 or TRBD2, each matching 6 bases. Per the germline V gene, CDR1 is DFQATT and CDR2 is SNEGSKA (reference sequence). This CDR3 contains 14 residues. With 7 bases removed from V and 6 bases from J, the gap between germline ends came to 22 bases. The CDR3 sequence: CSVHSGQQGGEQYF. For the CDR3, the DNA is TGCAGTGTACATTCAGGTCAACAGGGAGGCGAGCAGTACTTC.

V and J are TRBV6-6 and TRBJ1-1; D is unresolved. Germline V lookup: CDR1 MNHNY, CDR2 SVGAGI (reference sequence). Trimming left V 7 bases short and J 3 bases short, with 12 bases between. CDR3 length: 13 amino acids. The CDR3 nucleotides read TGTGCCAGCACCATGGGCGGGTACACTGAAGCTTTCTTT. Protein product: CASTMGGYTEAFF.

This clonotype was observed once. CDR3 DNA: TGTGCCAGCAGCTTGCGGGGCCGAGGGGGCAATGAGCAGTTCTTC. Its translation: CASSLRGRGGNEQFF. V gene TRBV5-5 combines with J gene TRBJ2-1, with D possibly being TRBD1 (6 bases). The V gene's germline CDR1 is SGHKS and CDR2 YYEKEE (reference sequence). The CDR3 is 15 amino acids. With 1 base removed from V and 6 bases from J, the gap between germline ends came to 14 bases.

Here the CDR3 reads CASSQVTSGSREQYF. The DNA of the CDR3 is TGTGCCAGCAGCCAGGTGACTAGCGGGAGTCGCGAGCAGTACTTC. This chain joins TRBV3-1 and TRBJ2-7, with 12 positions matching TRBD2. Losses at the gene ends were 3 bases for V and 6 bases for J; bases not matched to a gene: 6. In germline, CDR1 is LGHDT, CDR2 YNNKEL (reference sequence). The CDR3 consists of 15 residues.

This clonotype was counted between two and nine times. The rearrangement links TRBV20-1 to TRBJ2-1; D is uncertain. V shed 3 bases and J shed 0 bases, with 9 bases lying between them. Germline V CDR1 and CDR2: DFQATT, SNEGSKA (reference sequence). The CDR3 loop spans 14 amino acids. CDR3 sequence reads: CSASFLHSYNEQFF. The CDR3 DNA sequence: TGCAGTGCTAGTTTTCTGCACTCCTACAATGAGCAGTTCTTC.

The V and J genes are TRBV11-2 and TRBJ2-2; possibly TRBD1 for D (6 bases). The CDR3 length is 14 residues. The V end lost 5 bases, the J end lost 3 bases, and 10 bases lay between the germline ends. Germline loops: CDR1 SGHAT, CDR2 FQNNGV. The CDR3 bases are TGTGCCAGCAGCATGGACAGCTACACCGGGGAGCTGTTTTTT. Encoded protein: CASSMDSYTGELFF.

This clonotype was counted many times. This CDR3 is CASSHPGSTEAFF. CDR3 nucleotide sequence: TGTGCCAGCAGCCACCCAGGGAGCACTGAAGCTTTCTTT. The chain links TRBV25-1 to TRBJ1-1, with a tentative D call TRBD1 (5 bases). Trimming stripped 6 bases from V and 4 bases from J, with 12 bases between. Germline CDR1 and CDR2: MGHDK and SYGVNS. The CDR3 runs 13 residues. Full variable domain (remainder filled in from reference TRBV25-1 and TRBJ1-1): EADIYQTPRYLVIGTGKKITLECSQTMGHDKMYWYQQDPGMELHLIHYSYGVNSTEKGDLSSESTVSRIRTEHFPLTLESARPSHTSQYLCASSHPGSTEAFFGQGTRLTVV.

The chain combines TRBV18 with TRBJ1-2; D ambiguous. V lost 6 bases and J 2 bases, leaving 19 bases between the germline ends. Germline lookup yields CDR1 KGHSH and CDR2 LQKENI. This CDR3 comprises 16 residues. DNA of the CDR3: TGTGCCAGCTCCCTAGTTAACTCTGAACCCAACTATGGCTACACCTTC. This gives the protein CASSLVNSEPNYGYTF. Based on the CDR3 plus reference TRBV18 and TRBJ1-2, the full variable domain is NAGVMQNPRHLVRRRGQEARLRCSPMKGHSHVYWYRQLPEEGLKFMVYLQKENIIDESGMPKERFSAEFPKEGPSILRIQQVVRGDSAAYFCASSLVNSEPNYGYTFGSGTRLTVV.

The chain couples TRBV30 to TRBJ2-1; no clear D. Germline CDR1 and CDR2: GTSNPN and SVGIG (reference sequence). CDR3 length: 12 residues. Trimming took 1 base from V and 3 from J, leaving 4 bases between them. The CDR3 sequence: CAWSANYNEQFF. The DNA for the CDR3 is TGTGCCTGGAGTGCTAACTACAATGAGCAGTTCTTC.